This TCR beta chain stems from a study of CD8+CD57+ T cells in acquired aplastic anemia. Genomic DNA provided the template from which TCR beta VDJ and CDR3 profiles were obtained. A single record per CDR3 protein comes from TCRdb applying MiXCR to the reads. Here the sample spans about 200,000 distinct CDR3 sequences, 55% to 65% being singletons. Before being chosen for sequencing, patients had shown CD8+CD57+ cell expansion by flow cytometry. This clonotype was found a few times. CDR1 is SGDLS and CDR2 is YYNGEE in the germline V gene. This CDR3 contains 13 residues. Trimming at V came to 5 bases and at J to 12 bases, leaving 7 bases not matched to a gene.

The sample was sorted CD4+, CD8+, or CD8+CD57+ T cells (not recorded which) from PBMCs. The sequence derives from a human donor with aplastic anemia. The chain has TRBV9 and TRBJ1-4; 10 nucleotides agree with TRBD1. CDR3 nucleotide sequence: TGTGCCAGCAGGCCGGGACAGGGGATAGAACTGTTTTTT. Its protein is CASRPGQGIELFF.